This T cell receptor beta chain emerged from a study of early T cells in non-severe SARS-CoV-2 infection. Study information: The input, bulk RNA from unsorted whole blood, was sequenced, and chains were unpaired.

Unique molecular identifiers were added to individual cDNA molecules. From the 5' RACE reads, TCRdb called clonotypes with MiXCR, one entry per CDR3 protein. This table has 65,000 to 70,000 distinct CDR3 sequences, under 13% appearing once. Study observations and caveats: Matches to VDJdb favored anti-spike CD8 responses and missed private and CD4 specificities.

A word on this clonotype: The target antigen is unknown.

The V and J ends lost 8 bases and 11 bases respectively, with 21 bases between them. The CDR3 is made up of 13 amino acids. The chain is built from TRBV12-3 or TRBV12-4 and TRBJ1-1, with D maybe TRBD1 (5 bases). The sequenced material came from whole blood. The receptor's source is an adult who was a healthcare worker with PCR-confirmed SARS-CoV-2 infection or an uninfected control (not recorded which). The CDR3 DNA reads TGTGCCAGCGGGCCCGCGGGGGGTGAGTGGGCTTTCTTT. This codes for CASGPAGGEWAFF.